Below, 32 T cell receptor beta chains from the same sample are listed, as sequenced in a study of radiotherapy plus CTLA-4 blockade in lung cancer. Some clones are missing from TCRdb's copy, which holds only in-frame ones; the method was immunoSEQ multiplex PCR. The sample lists about 77,000 clones, roughly 69% occurring once. The input for sequencing was peripheral blood, taken from a patient treated with radiotherapy plus ipilimumab. Source of these receptors: a human donor with non-small cell lung cancer whose response to radiotherapy plus ipilimumab could not be evaluated.

The chain links TRBV7-9 to TRBJ2-5, with D possibly being TRBD1 (5 bases). Near its end, the DNA agrees better with TRBJ2-7, so the J call may be wrong. The V gene's germline CDR1 is SEHNR and CDR2 FQNEAQ (reference sequence). The CDR3 is 14 amino acids. CDR3 coding DNA: TGTGCCAGCAGCTTTTTCCAGGGTACCTACGAGCAGTACTTC. This encodes CASSFFQGTYEQYF.

Of note for this clone: Its ends do not fully match the called genes, so a read error is possible. This chain links TRBV6-5 with TRBJ2-7; 15 bases match TRBD2. The CDR3 sequence is 13 residues long. CDR1 MNHEY and CDR2 SVGAGI come from the germline V gene. Written as DNA, the CDR3 is TGTGCCAGCAAAAAAGGGACTAGCGGGAGGACCAACTTC. Encoded protein: CASKKGTSGRTNF.

Here the CDR3 reads CASSLGLAGAGANVLTF. CDR3 DNA sequence: TGCGCCAGCAGTTTGGGACTAGCGGGGGCTGGGGCCAACGTCCTGACTTTC. The rearrangement joins TRBV23-1 to TRBJ2-6, with TRBD2 matching 14 bases. TRBV23-1 is recorded as an ORF, its role being uncertain. This CDR3 is built from 17 residues. The junction had 2 bases not matched to a gene; V was cut back by 5 bases and J by 2 bases.

This chain joins TRBV25-1 and TRBJ1-1; 7 bases map to TRBD1. Germline CDR1 reads MGHDK; CDR2 reads SYGVNS. The CDR3 length is 12 residues. J gave up 5 bases and V 5 bases, and 2 bases lay outside the gene matches. As DNA, the CDR3 is TGTGCCAGCAGTACAGGGGAAACTGAAGCTTTCTTT. Its protein product is CASSTGETEAFF.

The chain has TRBV6-5 and TRBJ1-4, with TRBD1 identical over 8 bases. J lost 8 bases, V lost 6 bases, and 11 bases had no gene match. The V gene's germline CDR1 is MNHEY and CDR2 SVGAGI. This CDR3 has 15 residues. CDR3 residues: CASSRTQGGNEKLFF. CDR3 nucleotide sequence: TGTGCCAGCAGCCGAACACAGGGGGGAAACGAAAAACTGTTTTTT.

The CDR3 DNA sequence: TGTGCCAGCAGCCAGTACCACCGGACTAGCGGGAGCGAGCAGTACTTC. Translated: CASSQYHRTSGSEQYF. This rearrangement joins TRBV4-2 to TRBJ2-7, with 13 bases matching TRBD2. CDR1 LGHNA and CDR2 YNFKEQ come from the germline V gene. This CDR3 spans 16 amino acids. V dropped 3 bases and J dropped 6; count of bases not matched to a gene: 8.

The V call is TRBV7-9, the J call TRBJ2-1; possibly TRBD1 for D (5 bases). Germline V CDR1 and CDR2: SEHNR, FQNEAQ (reference sequence). CDR3 length: 16 residues. V was shortened by 1 base and J by 2 bases, with 12 bases between the two germline ends. DNA of the CDR3: TGTGCCAGCAGCTTAGGGGCAGGACAACCCTACAATGAGCAGTTCTTC. Residues: CASSLGAGQPYNEQFF. Using reference TRBV7-9 and TRBJ2-1 for the parts outside the CDR3, the full variable domain is DTGVSQNPRHKITKRGQNVTFRCDPISEHNRLYWYRQTLGQGPEFLTYFQNEAQLEKSRLLSDRFSAERPKGSFSTLEIQRTEQGDSAMYLCASSLGAGQPYNEQFFGPGTRLTVL.

The rearrangement uses TRBV6-4 and TRBJ2-1; tentative D call: TRBD1 (6 bases). The CDR3 contains 17 residues. V was trimmed by 6 bases and J by 8 bases, leaving 26 bases between them. Germline assignment: CDR1 MRHNA and CDR2 SNTAGT. Written as DNA, the CDR3 is TGTGCCAGCAGGGGGGTTGCCCAGGGGTCTACAATCGATGAGCAGTTCTTC. Translated, it gives CASRGVAQGSTIDEQFF.

The V and J genes are TRBV28 and TRBJ1-4, with 9 nucleotides matching TRBD1. This CDR3 is built from 15 residues. Trimming removed 4 bases from V and 8 bases from J; junction bases left unmatched: 8. The V gene's germline CDR1 is MDHEN and CDR2 SYDVKM. The CDR3 region is CASSSPGQGLEKLFF. The CDR3 DNA reads as TGTGCCAGCAGTTCCCCGGGACAGGGACTCGAAAAACTGTTTTTT.

The J gene is TRBJ2-3, the V gene TRBV19; TRBD2 agrees at 8 bases. CDR1 and CDR2 from the germline V gene are LNHDA and SQIVND (reference sequence). The V segment lost 3 bases and the J segment 7 bases; nucleotides outside the gene matches: 9. This CDR3 has 15 amino acids. CDR3 DNA: TGTGCCAGTAGTATCCCCGGGACTAGACAAAATACGCAGTATTTT. Amino acids: CASSIPGTRQNTQYF.

The chain recombines TRBV6-5 with TRBJ2-5, with 9 bases fitting TRBD2. After removal of 3 bases from V and 3 bases from J, the junction contained 2 bases not matched to a gene. CDR3 size: 14 residues. The germline CDR1 and CDR2 sequences are MNHEY and SVGAGI. CDR3 sequence (DNA): TGTGCCAGCAGTTATGAGCGGGGGGAAGAGACCCAGTACTTC. This translates into CASSYERGEETQYF.

V usage is TRBV18 and J usage is TRBJ2-5, with D uncertain. CDR3 length equals 13 residues. Germline lookup yields CDR1 KGHSH and CDR2 LQKENI. The V and J ends lost 3 bases and 5 bases respectively, with 10 bases between them. CDR3 coding DNA: TGTGCCAGCTCACCCCGCGCGGCTGAGACCCAGTACTTC. It is translated as CASSPRAAETQYF.

Here the CDR3 DNA reads TGTGCCAGCAGTGAATTAAGTGGCGGAGAGCAGTTCTTC. Protein: CASSELSGGEQFF. The rearrangement uses TRBV2 and TRBJ2-1; D call uncertain. The CDR3 consists of 13 residues. Per germline, CDR1 SNHLY and CDR2 FYNNEI. V dropped 2 bases and J dropped 10 bases, with 12 bases sitting between them.

The rearrangement joins TRBV9 to TRBJ2-2; 8 bases match TRBD2. Trimming took 3 bases from V and 8 from J; bases not matched to a gene: 9. Germline V gives CDR1 SGDLS, CDR2 YYNGEE. The CDR3 spans 15 residues. The CDR3 DNA reads TGTGCCAGCAGCGAGACCAGTAGCGGGAAAGGGGAGCTGTTTTTT. Protein sequence: CASSETSSGKGELFF.

This chain uses TRBV19 with TRBJ1-2; 8 nucleotides align to TRBD1. This CDR3 is 14 amino acids long. The V gene end was trimmed by 1 base and the J gene end by 4 bases; junction bases not matched to a gene: 2. The germline V gene has CDR1 LNHDA and CDR2 SQIVND (reference sequence). CDR3 residues: CASSIGQGSYGYTF. The CDR3 DNA reads as TGTGCCAGTAGTATAGGACAGGGGAGCTATGGCTACACCTTC.

This clone has just a few counts. The rearrangement links TRBV28 to TRBJ2-7; unclear D gene. From germline, CDR1 is MDHEN and CDR2 SYDVKM. The length of the CDR3 is 17 residues. Trimming removed 3 bases at V and 2 bases at J, with 20 bases between. This CDR3 is CASSLYQVRRGPYEQYF. The CDR3 coding sequence is TGTGCCAGCAGTTTGTACCAAGTAAGACGCGGTCCCTACGAGCAGTACTTC.

The CDR3 DNA reads as TGTGCCAGCAGTGAACTAGCGGGAGATACGGCCAACGTCCTGACTTTC. Protein product: CASSELAGDTANVLTF. This rearrangement joins TRBV7-3 to TRBJ2-6; 11 nucleotides agree with TRBD2. V shed 6 bases and J 6 bases; nucleotides not matched to a gene: 7. The CDR3 runs 16 residues. Per the germline V gene, CDR1 is SGHTA and CDR2 is FQGTGA.

This clone has only a few counts. The chain links TRBV5-1 to TRBJ1-1, with D tentatively TRBD1 (6 bases). Trimming removed 0 bases at V and 10 bases at J, with 13 bases between. CDR3 length equals 13 residues. CDR1 is SGHRS, CDR2 YFSETQ, per germline. The CDR3 coding sequence is TGCGCCAGCAGCTTGGAGGGGGATGGAGGAGCTTTCTTT. Protein sequence: CASSLEGDGGAFF. The complete variable domain, with remaining parts taken from reference TRBV5-1 and TRBJ1-1, reads KAGVTQTPRYLIKTRGQQVTLSCSPISGHRSVSWYQQTPGQGLQFLFEYFSETQRNKGNFPGRFSGRQFSNSRSEMNVSTLELGDSALYLCASSLEGDGGAFFGQGTRLTVV.

The chain couples TRBV19 to TRBJ2-7; 12 bases are shared with TRBD1. Germline CDR1 reads LNHDA; CDR2 reads SQIVND (reference sequence). This CDR3 region has 15 residues. J lost 6 bases, V lost 3 bases, and 6 bases had no gene match. The CDR3 sequence: CASSIWGQGASEQYF. In DNA, the CDR3 is TGTGCCAGTAGTATTTGGGGACAGGGGGCATCCGAGCAGTACTTC.

This clone was picked up a small number of times. The chain is built from TRBV6-6 and TRBJ1-3; no definite D call. The CDR3 is 14 amino acids. The V and J ends lost 5 bases and 0 bases respectively, with 8 bases between them. CDR1 and CDR2 (germline): MNHNY, SVGAGI (reference sequence). CDR3 loop: CASSTGSSGNTIYF. The CDR3 nucleotides are TGTGCCAGCAGTACGGGGAGCTCTGGAAACACCATATATTTT.

This chain uses TRBV11-2 with TRBJ1-1; D may be TRBD1 (6 bases). This CDR3 is built from 18 residues. Trimming removed 4 bases from V and 1 base from J, with 22 bases in between. Germline V gene sequence: CDR1 SGHAT, CDR2 FQNNGV. This CDR3 reads CASSSHRYRGAENTEAFF. The CDR3 nucleotides read TGTGCCAGCAGCTCCCACCGCTACCGGGGGGCCGAGAACACTGAAGCTTTCTTT. The whole variable domain, filled in from reference TRBV11-2 and TRBJ1-1, reads EAGVAQSPRYKIIEKRQSVAFWCNPISGHATLYWYQQILGQGPKLLIQFQNNGVVDDSQLPKDRFSAERLKGVDSTLKIQPAKLEDSAVYLCASSSHRYRGAENTEAFFGQGTRLTVV.

This clone turned up a few times. This sequence joins TRBV5-4 and TRBJ2-1; no definite D call. Germline V CDR1 and CDR2: SGHNT, YYREEE (reference sequence). This CDR3 is built from 13 residues. The V and J ends lost 3 bases and 5 bases respectively, with 9 bases between them. CDR3 sequence (DNA): TGTGCCAGCAGCTCCCACTCAAACAATGAGCAGTTCTTC. This codes for CASSSHSNNEQFF.

The CDR3 region is CASSLARNRGVETQYF. DNA for the CDR3: TGTGCCAGCAGCTTAGCCCGAAACAGGGGAGTCGAGACCCAGTACTTC. The rearrangement links TRBV7-7 to TRBJ2-5; 7 bases are a match to TRBD1. The CDR3 covers 16 residues. V lost 0 bases and J lost 5; bases outside the gene matches: 9. Germline CDR1 SSHAT, CDR2 FNYEAQ (reference sequence).

This clone was seen a handful of times. The chain uses TRBV28 and TRBJ1-2; 12 positions match TRBD1. Germline-derived CDR1 and CDR2 are MDHEN and SYDVKM. Trimming at V came to 6 bases and at J to 6 bases, leaving 11 bases not matched to a gene. The CDR3 is 16 amino acids. The CDR3: CASSRGGTGGGDGYTF. The CDR3, as DNA: TGTGCCAGCAGCCGAGGAGGGACAGGGGGCGGGGATGGCTACACCTTC.

This chain joins TRBV19 and TRBJ2-7; TRBD2 might be the D (6 bases). CDR3 length: 14 amino acids. The V gene lost 7 bases and the J gene lost 2 bases, with 15 bases spanning the gap. Germline CDR1 LNHDA, CDR2 SQIVND (reference sequence). CDR3 amino acids: CASNPAWGAYEQYF. The CDR3 nucleotides read TGTGCCAGTAACCCCGCTTGGGGGGCCTACGAGCAGTACTTC.

The chain carries TRBV5-4 and TRBJ1-1, with 9 bases identical to TRBD1. CDR3 length: 16 residues. Trimming at V came to 2 bases and at J to 3 bases, leaving 8 bases not matched to a gene. The germline V gene encodes CDR1 SGHNT and CDR2 YYREEE (reference sequence). CDR3 amino acids: CASSLGGTGLHTEAFF. The CDR3 DNA reads as TGTGCCAGCAGCTTAGGCGGGACAGGGTTGCACACTGAAGCTTTCTTT.

This chain connects TRBV11-2 to TRBJ2-1; TRBD2 agrees at 11 bases. Per the germline V gene, CDR1 is SGHAT and CDR2 is FQNNGV. V lost 5 bases, J lost 8 bases, and 5 bases stayed unmatched. There are 14 residues in the CDR3. CDR3 in DNA: TGTGCCAGCAGCCTTAGCGGGGGGGGCGATGAGCAGTTCTTC. The encoded protein is CASSLSGGGDEQFF.

This clone was seen more than once but under ten times. The chain links TRBV13 to TRBJ2-2, with 9 bases identical to TRBD2. J was trimmed by 3 bases and V by 4 bases; bases with no gene match: 9. The CDR3 has 17 amino acids. Germline-derived CDR1 and CDR2 are PRHDT and FYEKMQ (reference sequence). For the CDR3, the DNA is TGTGCCAGCAGCTCCATCTTTCGGACTAGCGACACCGGGGAGCTGTTTTTT. This encodes CASSSIFRTSDTGELFF.

The chain uses TRBV28 and TRBJ2-3; a possible D gene is TRBD1 (8 bases). Germline CDR1 MDHEN, CDR2 SYDVKM. The CDR3 loop spans 15 amino acids. The ends were cut back, 2 bases at V and 3 bases at J, with 12 bases in the middle. The CDR3: CASSLVQGGTDTQYF. The CDR3, as DNA: TGTGCCAGCAGTTTAGTACAGGGGGGGACAGATACGCAGTATTTT.

This rearrangement joins TRBV2 to TRBJ1-5, with D perhaps matching TRBD1 (6 bases). The V gene's germline CDR1 is SNHLY and CDR2 FYNNEI. CDR3 length: 13 residues. Between the trimmed V and J ends, which lost 6 bases and 4 bases, there was a span of 10 bases. Written as DNA, the CDR3 is TGTGCCAGCAGCTTGGACAGAAATCAGCCCCAGCATTTT. Translation gives CASSLDRNQPQHF.

The CDR3: CASSRQTNTGELFF. The CDR3 nucleotides read TGCGCCAGCAGCCGACAGACGAACACCGGGGAGCTGTTTTTT. The chain couples TRBV5-1 to TRBJ2-2; possibly TRBD1 for D (5 bases). Trimming took 4 bases from V and 0 from J, leaving 7 bases between them. CDR1 is SGHRS, CDR2 YFSETQ, per germline. There are 14 residues in the CDR3.

CDR3 in DNA: TGTGCCAGCGGGTACAGGGACGAGCAGTACTTC. Its protein product is CASGYRDEQYF. This chain uses TRBV7-6 with TRBJ2-7, with TRBD1 as a possible D gene (6 bases). There are 11 residues in the CDR3. Germline values: CDR1 SGHVS, CDR2 FNYEAQ. V dropped 8 bases and J dropped 5 bases, with 10 bases sitting between them. The full variable domain, completed using reference TRBV7-6 and TRBJ2-7, is GAGVSQSPRYKVTKRGQDVALRCDPISGHVSLYWYRQALGQGPEFLTYFNYEAQQDKSGLPNDRFSAERPEGSISTLTIQRTEQRDSAMYRCASGYRDEQYFGPGTRLTVT.